These T cell receptor beta chains were read from a single sample in a study of blood T cell repertoires in COVID-19. Profiling relied on immunoSEQ multiplex PCR, and the TCRdb table lists in-frame clones only, not all of them. Among 160,000 or so clones listed, 80% were seen once. Sequences were obtained from PBMCs or T cells enriched from blood (not recorded which). The receptors come from an older woman who had recovered from COVID-19. Both conserved end residues are part of each CDR3. Each record gives: J gene, V gene, CDR3 protein.

J: TRBJ2-3
V: TRBV5-1
CDR3: CASRAGDGDTQYF

J: TRBJ1-6
V: TRBV7-2
CDR3: CASSPQGGPNSPLHF

J: TRBJ2-5
V: TRBV6-5
CDR3: CASSQLAGVGETQYF

J: TRBJ1-3
V: TRBV2
CDR3: CASREAGGLISGNTIYF

J: TRBJ1-2
V: TRBV30
CDR3: CACREPGGYGYTF

J: TRBJ2-3
V: TRBV7-3
CDR3: CASSLSALPTDTQYF

J: TRBJ1-6
V: TRBV11-3
CDR3: CASSSGDGSPLHF

J: TRBJ2-5
V: TRBV19
CDR3: CASSISSLASQYF

J: TRBJ2-7
V: TRBV7-9
CDR3: CASSGRDRAHYEQYF

J: TRBJ2-3
V: TRBV6-4
CDR3: CASSDSGWDSSTDTQYF

J: TRBJ2-7
V: TRBV7-8
CDR3: CASSPSRGSYEQYF

J: TRBJ2-1
V: TRBV25-1
CDR3: CASSEIYEQFF

J: TRBJ2-6
V: TRBV6-5
CDR3: CASTQGGLANVLTF

J: TRBJ1-1
V: TRBV5-4
CDR3: CASSLGSGNTEAFF

J: TRBJ2-3
V: TRBV19
CDR3: CASSHRADTDTQYF

J: TRBJ2-5
V: TRBV29-1
CDR3: CSVESLAGQETQYF

J: TRBJ2-7
V: TRBV6-5
CDR3: CASSPRARTPYEQYF

J: TRBJ2-2
V: TRBV5-1
CDR3: CASSFLPLAGGIVGELFF

J: TRBJ2-7
V: TRBV2
CDR3: CATNTGTGDYEQYF

J: TRBJ1-1
V: TRBV7-2
CDR3: CASSRDRGWVTEAFF

J: TRBJ1-6
V: TRBV18
CDR3: CASSPSEGILLHF

J: TRBJ2-1
V: TRBV19
CDR3: CASSITASYNEQFF

J: TRBJ1-3
V: TRBV6-5
CDR3: CASSYGATGNTIYF

J: TRBJ2-1
V: TRBV14
CDR3: CASSQDLGAGNNEQFF

J: TRBJ2-7
V: TRBV7-9
CDR3: CASSFGAGPLVPSYEQYF

J: TRBJ2-5
V: TRBV5-4
CDR3: CASRRTSGGAETQYF

J: TRBJ2-2
V: TRBV5-6
CDR3: CASSSLRDTGELFF

J: TRBJ1-2
V: TRBV13
CDR3: CASSAKDRASAYGYTF

J: TRBJ2-5
V: TRBV6-5
CDR3: CAGRLSRKVWETQYF

J: TRBJ2-3
V: TRBV18
CDR3: CASSPRRQDNTDTQYF

J: TRBJ2-7
V: TRBV3-1/TRBV3-2
CDR3: CASSQGYQRSYEQYF

J: TRBJ2-3
V: TRBV5-1
CDR3: CASSKLALAGGADTQYF

J: TRBJ1-5
V: TRBV19
CDR3: CASRKTADSNQPQHF

J: TRBJ1-5
V: TRBV2
CDR3: CASSPDRRNQPQHF

J: TRBJ1-5
V: TRBV3-1/TRBV3-2
CDR3: CASSFAGAGNQPQHF

J: TRBJ2-3
V: TRBV7-2
CDR3: CASSRIAGGRDTDTQYF

J: TRBJ1-1
V: TRBV20-1
CDR3: CSASRQEVWTEAFF

J: TRBJ1-1
V: TRBV6-1
CDR3: CASSESRRGNTEAFF

J: TRBJ2-1
V: TRBV6-5
CDR3: CASSYSQLADEQFF

J: TRBJ1-2
V: TRBV30
CDR3: CAWTAPLGTAGGSYGYTF

J: TRBJ1-1
V: TRBV7-3
CDR3: CASSRQGQGSEAFF

J: TRBJ2-5
V: TRBV2
CDR3: CASSETRWETQYF

J: TRBJ2-5
V: TRBV5-6
CDR3: CASSLAGSGGFIETQYF

J: TRBJ1-4
V: TRBV5-1
CDR3: CASRELVGTGSNEKLFF

J: TRBJ2-5
V: TRBV9
CDR3: CASSVGLASQETQYF

J: TRBJ2-7
V: TRBV5-1
CDR3: CASTDRDEQYF

J: TRBJ1-2
V: TRBV7-2
CDR3: CASSAGTGIRVGYTF

J: TRBJ1-1
V: TRBV6-5
CDR3: CASSYARVDTEAFF

J: TRBJ1-2
V: TRBV27
CDR3: CASSSALGTGVYGYTF

J: TRBJ1-3
V: TRBV7-2
CDR3: CASSPDRGSGNTIYF

J: TRBJ2-3
V: TRBV11-2
CDR3: CASSWSSGGSDTQYF

J: TRBJ2-2
V: TRBV29-1
CDR3: CSVEQNSNTGELFF